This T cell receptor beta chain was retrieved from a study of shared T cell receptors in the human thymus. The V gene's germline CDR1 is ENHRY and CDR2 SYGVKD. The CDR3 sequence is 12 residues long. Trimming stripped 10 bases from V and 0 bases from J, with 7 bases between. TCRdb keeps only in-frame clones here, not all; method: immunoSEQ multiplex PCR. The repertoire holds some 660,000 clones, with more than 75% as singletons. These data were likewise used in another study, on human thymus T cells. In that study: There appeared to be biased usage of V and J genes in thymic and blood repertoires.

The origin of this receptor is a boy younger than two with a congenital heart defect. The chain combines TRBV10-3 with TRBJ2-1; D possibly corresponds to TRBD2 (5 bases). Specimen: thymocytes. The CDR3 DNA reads TGTGCCAGTCGGGGCTCCTACAATGAGCAGTTCTTC. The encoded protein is CASRGSYNEQFF.